The sequence of this T cell receptor beta chain was determined in a study of cytomegalovirus exposure and HLA in healthy donors. The CDR3 has 16 amino acids. In the PCR, 60 Vbeta and 13 Jbeta primers were used. Method: immunoSEQ multiplex PCR; TCRdb's copy keeps in-frame clones and lacks some. The data hold 130,000 to 150,000 clones, with 79% observed a single time. Study-level findings and limits: Fewer N-insertions (relative to the approximately 700-donor mean) were reportedly seen in an Asian-associated ancestry cluster in a later analysis. Cytomegalovirus-associated TCR beta chains were listed, numbering some 150. Earlier analysis looked at TCR beta V segments, and most were productive about 90% or about 30% of the time. Per published reports, the classifier diagnosed cytomegalovirus status with high specificity and sensitivity.

Note on this clone: The target antigen is unknown.

This clonotype originated in a woman aged 40-49 years in good health and CMV-seropositive. The sample taken for sequencing was PBMCs. The rearrangement uses TRBV21-1 and TRBJ1-1. TRBV21-1 represents a pseudogene. CDR3 protein: CASSLISRETSAEAFF. CDR3 sequence (DNA): TGTGCCAGCAGCCTAATTTCCCGGGAAACGAGCGCTGAAGCTTTCTTT.